This T cell receptor beta chain was found in a study of blood T cell repertoires in COVID-19. Trimming shortened V by 4 bases and J by 3 bases, and 15 bases separated the two germline ends. Looked up from germline, CDR1 is LGHDT and CDR2 is YNNKEL (reference sequence). The CDR3 is 15 residues long. The protocol was immunoSEQ multiplex PCR, while the TCRdb copy is restricted to in-frame clones and leaves out a portion. The profile shows about 84,000 clones, less than 85% of them singletons. This receptor was obtained from a man aged 65-85 years with acute or convalescent COVID-19. Input material: peripheral blood. V is TRBV3-1 (or the pseudogene TRBV3-2) and J is TRBJ1-2; weak D call: TRBD1 (5 bases). The DNA for the CDR3 is TGTGCCAGCAGCCGAGATCGGGGAGGGGACTATGGCTACACCTTC. Encoded protein: CASSRDRGGDYGYTF.